The T cell receptor beta chain described here comes from a study of cytotoxic CD8 clonotypes in ibrutinib-treated CLL. Study summary: Following a median roughly 12 months of treatment, with a range of 6 to 36, response samples were taken. Productive templates averaged about 250,000 per sample, and productive rearrangements 85,000 to 100,000. General observations from the study: Against age-matched healthy donors, baseline clonality ran higher and tracked circulating CD8+ T-cell counts. Upon ibrutinib response clonality rose, and upon progression it fell back toward baseline.

A word on this clone: Its specificity is unknown.

The method was immunoSEQ multiplex PCR; TCRdb's version includes in-frame clones alone and lacks a portion of them. This repertoire shows more than 110,000 clones, under 95% found once; its top ten account for less than 14%. This CDR3 is 15 amino acids long. Trimming pared 0 bases from V and 6 bases from J, leaving 14 bases between. Looked up from germline, CDR1 is MNHEY and CDR2 is SVGAGI. The V and J genes are TRBV6-5 and TRBJ1-2; no clear D. The source is a human donor with chronic lymphocytic leukemia. The specimen comprised PBMCs, sampled after 12 months of ibrutinib treatment. CDR3 bases: TGTGCCAGCAGTTACTCGATCGGATTTAGAGATGGCTACACCTTC. Protein sequence: CASSYSIGFRDGYTF.